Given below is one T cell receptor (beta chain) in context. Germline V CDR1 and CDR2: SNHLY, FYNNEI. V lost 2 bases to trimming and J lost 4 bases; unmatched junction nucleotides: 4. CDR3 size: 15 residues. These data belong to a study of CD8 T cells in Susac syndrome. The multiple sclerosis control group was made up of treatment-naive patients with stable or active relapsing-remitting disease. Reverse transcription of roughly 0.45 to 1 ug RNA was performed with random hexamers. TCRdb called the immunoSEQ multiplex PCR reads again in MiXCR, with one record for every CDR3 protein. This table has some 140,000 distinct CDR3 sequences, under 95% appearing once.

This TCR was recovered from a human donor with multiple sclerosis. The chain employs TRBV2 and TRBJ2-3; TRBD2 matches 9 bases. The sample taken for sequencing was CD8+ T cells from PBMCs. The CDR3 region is CASSENGGRADTQYF. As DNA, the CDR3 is TGTGCCAGCAGTGAAAATGGCGGGAGGGCAGATACGCAGTATTTT.